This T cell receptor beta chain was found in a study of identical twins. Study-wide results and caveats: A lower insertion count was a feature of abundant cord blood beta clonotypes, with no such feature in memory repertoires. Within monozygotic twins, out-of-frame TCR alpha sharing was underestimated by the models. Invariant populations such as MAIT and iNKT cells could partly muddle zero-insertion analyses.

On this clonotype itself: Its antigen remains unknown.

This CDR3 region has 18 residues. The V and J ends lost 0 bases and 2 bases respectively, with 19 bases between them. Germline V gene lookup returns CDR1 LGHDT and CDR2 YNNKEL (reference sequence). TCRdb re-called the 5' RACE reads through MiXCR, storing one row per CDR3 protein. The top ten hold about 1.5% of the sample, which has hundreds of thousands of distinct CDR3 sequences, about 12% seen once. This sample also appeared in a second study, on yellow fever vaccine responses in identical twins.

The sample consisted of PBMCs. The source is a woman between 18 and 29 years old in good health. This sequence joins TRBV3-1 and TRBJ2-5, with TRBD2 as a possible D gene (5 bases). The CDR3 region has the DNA TGTGCCAGCAGCCAAGATCCTATTGTATCGGGGTATCAAGAGACCCAGTACTTC. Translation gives CASSQDPIVSGYQETQYF.